This TCR beta chain was recovered during a study of HIV-infected children after antiretroviral therapy interruption. Study-level information: All children had CD4+ count above 500 and viral load below 50 copies/ml.

Findings and caveats of the study: Naive CD4+ sequences overlapped less between time points once interruption began. The CD45RA+ naive sort may contain some EMRA or stem memory cells.

This clonotype was seen many times. Its specificity is not known. RNA-based 3' RACE libraries used unique molecular identifiers. TCRdb redid the calling of the 3' RACE reads with MiXCR, one entry per CDR3 protein. The table includes 15,000 to 16,000 distinct CDR3 sequences, roughly 3.5% detected once. The CDR3 consists of 13 residues. V dropped 0 bases and J dropped 5 bases, with 7 bases sitting between them. Documented treatment: PENTA 11 planned treatment interruption arm or continuous ART arm. Sample: CD45RA+ CD4+ T cells from PBMCs, taken from a donor given antiretroviral therapy, either interrupted or continuous. Described subset: naive CD4+ CD45RA+ CD45RO- T cells. The rearrangement joins TRBV12-3 or TRBV12-4 to TRBJ2-5; D may be TRBD1 or TRBD2 (5 bases each). The sequence was obtained from a child under 18 with HIV. This CDR3 is CASSLAGVETQYF. CDR3 coding DNA: TGTGCCAGCAGTTTAGCGGGGGTTGAGACCCAGTACTTC.